This T cell receptor (beta chain) was sequenced during a study of blood T cell repertoires in COVID-19. For the study at large: Collection of acute and convalescent COVID-19 samples took place in the United States, Italy and Spain. PBMCs, B-cell-depleted T cells, or T cells provided the cDNA or gDNA that made up the material.

Authors' data handling: Using reference gene primer amplification, nucleated cell counts were estimated. The table came from immunoSEQ multiplex PCR; TCRdb's copy has only in-frame clones and leaves some out. The V and J calls and clone size are taken from that table; D and trimming were inferred from the DNA. The sample lists about 70,000 clones, around 80% seen once, with around a sixth in the top ten. Trimming cost V 4 bases and J 4 bases; bases outside gene matches: 6. Germline-derived CDR1 and CDR2 are SGDLS and YYNGEE. This CDR3 spans 16 amino acids. The sequenced sample consisted of peripheral blood. This receptor was identified in a man in his 70s who had recovered from COVID-19. This sequence joins TRBV9 and TRBJ2-5; TRBD2 agrees at 14 bases. The CDR3 here is CASSPRLAGGIETQYF. CDR3 DNA sequence: TGTGCCAGCAGCCCCAGACTAGCGGGAGGGATAGAGACCCAGTACTTC.